Given below is one TCR beta chain in context. The data are from a study of OX40 agonist ivuxolimab in advanced cancers. The germline V and J ends were trimmed by 6 bases and 6 bases, with 10 bases remaining between them. The CDR3 runs 12 residues. The germline gives CDR1 WNHNN, CDR2 SYGVQD (reference sequence). TCRdb's table, derived via immunoSEQ multiplex PCR, lists solely in-frame clones and lacks some. Here the sample spans roughly 100,000 clones, approximately 85% being singletons. The chain is built from TRBV10-1 and TRBJ2-3; D is ambiguous. The receptor was isolated from an adult with an advanced solid tumor such as melanoma, head and neck, liver or kidney cancer. The sample here was CD4+ or CD8+ T cells sorted from blood, taken in a trial of the OX40 agonist ivuxolimab. This CDR3 is CASSANADTQYF. In nucleotides, the CDR3 is TGCGCCAGCAGCGCTAATGCCGATACGCAGTATTTT.